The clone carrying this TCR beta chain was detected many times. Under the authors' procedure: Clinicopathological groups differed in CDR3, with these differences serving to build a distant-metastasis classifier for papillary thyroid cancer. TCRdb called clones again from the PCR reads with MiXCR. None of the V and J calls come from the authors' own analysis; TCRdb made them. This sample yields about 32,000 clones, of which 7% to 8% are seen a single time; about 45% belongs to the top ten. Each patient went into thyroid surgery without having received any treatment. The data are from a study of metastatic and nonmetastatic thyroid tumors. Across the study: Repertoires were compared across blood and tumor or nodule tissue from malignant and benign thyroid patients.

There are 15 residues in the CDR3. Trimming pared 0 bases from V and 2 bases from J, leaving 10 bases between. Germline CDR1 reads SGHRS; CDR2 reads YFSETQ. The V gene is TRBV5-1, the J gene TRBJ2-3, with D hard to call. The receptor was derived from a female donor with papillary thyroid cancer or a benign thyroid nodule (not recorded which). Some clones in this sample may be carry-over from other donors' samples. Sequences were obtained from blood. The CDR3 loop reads CASSLGGGSTDTQYF. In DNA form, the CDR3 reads TGCGCCAGCAGCTTGGGGGGTGGGTCCACAGATACGCAGTATTTT. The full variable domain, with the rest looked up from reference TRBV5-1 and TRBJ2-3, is KAGVTQTPRYLIKTRGQQVTLSCSPISGHRSVSWYQQTPGQGLQFLFEYFSETQRNKGNFPGRFSGRQFSNSRSEMNVSTLELGDSALYLCASSLGGGSTDTQYFGPGTRLTVL.